Below are 9 T cell receptor beta chains sequenced from a single sample in a study of early T cells in non-severe SARS-CoV-2 infection. TCRdb analysed the 5' RACE reads with MiXCR anew, one entry per CDR3 protein. The sample lists some 85,000 distinct CDR3 sequences, approximately 14% seen once, with around 1.5% in the top ten. The sequencing sample was made of whole blood. The receptors derive from an adult who was a healthcare worker with PCR-confirmed SARS-CoV-2 infection or an uninfected control (not recorded which).

This clonotype was counted a few times. The gene calls are TRBV6-2 or TRBV6-3 and TRBJ2-2; 9 bases are shared with TRBD2. The J segment lost 0 bases and the V segment lost 0 bases, leaving 5 bases of the junction unmatched. The CDR3 loop spans 18 amino acids. Germline CDR1 is MNHEY and CDR2 is SVGEGT. CDR3 sequence (DNA): TGTGCCAGCAGTTACTCGGGTAGCGGGGGCTCGAACACCGGGGAGCTGTTTTTT. Translated, it gives CASSYSGSGGSNTGELFF.

The chain couples TRBV6-1 to TRBJ1-6, with no clear D. V was cut by 4 bases and J by 2 bases, with 9 bases left in between. The germline V gene has CDR1 MNHNS and CDR2 SASEGT. CDR3 size: 15 residues. CDR3 amino acids: CASSGGVTYNSPLHF. The CDR3 DNA follows: TGTGCCAGCAGTGGTGGGGTTACCTATAATTCACCCCTCCACTTT.

This clonotype appeared a few times. This chain uses TRBV7-9 with TRBJ1-2; the D is unclear. Trimming pared 1 base from V and 2 bases from J, leaving 8 bases between. The length of the CDR3 is 14 residues. The germline V gene has CDR1 SEHNR and CDR2 FQNEAQ (reference sequence). CDR3 DNA: TGTGCCAGCAGCTTAGAAAGAGAGAACTATGGCTACACCTTC. Translating gives CASSLERENYGYTF.

There are a few counts of this clonotype. This sequence joins TRBV14 and TRBJ1-3, with 7 bases matching TRBD1. From germline, CDR1 is SGHDN and CDR2 FVKESK. Trimming at V came to 3 bases and at J to 2 bases, leaving 7 bases not matched to a gene. This CDR3 is built from 16 residues. The CDR3 DNA reads as TGTGCCAGCAGCCACGGGGACAGAACGACTGGAAACACCATATATTTT. It encodes CASSHGDRTTGNTIYF.

This chain uses TRBV19 with TRBJ1-1; unclear D gene. The V gene lost 1 base and the J gene lost 0 bases, with 6 bases spanning the gap. The CDR3 runs 14 residues. CDR1 LNHDA and CDR2 SQIVND come from the germline V gene (reference sequence). The CDR3 sequence is CASSIGHLNTEAFF. The CDR3 bases are TGTGCCAGTAGTATAGGGCACTTGAACACTGAAGCTTTCTTT.

V is TRBV6-6 and J is TRBJ2-2, with 9 bases that match TRBD2. This CDR3 is 18 amino acids long. The J segment lost 0 bases and the V segment lost 7 bases, leaving 12 bases of the junction unmatched. Germline-derived CDR1 and CDR2 are MNHNY and SVGAGI (reference sequence). The CDR3 protein is CASISSGGPIANTGELFF. The CDR3 DNA reads TGTGCCAGCATATCCAGCGGGGGGCCTATTGCGAACACCGGGGAGCTGTTTTTT.

The V call is TRBV7-2, the J call TRBJ2-3; 14 bases fit TRBD2. Germline V gene data show CDR1 as SGHTA and CDR2 as FQGNSA. The CDR3 spans 16 residues. Unmatched junction bases numbered 6, after V lost 5 bases and J lost 5 bases. The CDR3 DNA is TGTGCCAGCAGCCTCGGGACTAGCGGGGGTGGAGATACGCAGTATTTT. It translates to CASSLGTSGGGDTQYF.

This chain links TRBV20-1 with TRBJ1-1; possible D gene TRBD1, 6 bases. V was trimmed by 6 bases and J by 4 bases, leaving 15 bases between them. Per the germline V gene, CDR1 is DFQATT and CDR2 is SNEGSKA (reference sequence). This CDR3 is built from 13 residues. The CDR3: CSAPTGKGTEAFF. The CDR3 DNA is TGCAGTGCCCCTACAGGGAAGGGCACTGAAGCTTTCTTT.

This chain joins TRBV7-9 and TRBJ1-6; 7 nucleotides align to TRBD1. Germline assignment: CDR1 SEHNR and CDR2 FQNEAQ (reference sequence). The CDR3 sequence is 13 residues long. The V gene end was trimmed by 3 bases and the J gene end by 10 bases; junction bases not matched to a gene: 3. The CDR3 DNA reads TGTGCCAGCAGCTTCCAGGGGGAGTCACCCCTCCACTTT. Amino acid sequence: CASSFQGESPLHF. Complete variable domain (other parts from reference TRBV7-9 and TRBJ1-6): DTGVSQNPRHKITKRGQNVTFRCDPISEHNRLYWYRQTLGQGPEFLTYFQNEAQLEKSRLLSDRFSAERPKGSFSTLEIQRTEQGDSAMYLCASSFQGESPLHFGNGTRLTVT.